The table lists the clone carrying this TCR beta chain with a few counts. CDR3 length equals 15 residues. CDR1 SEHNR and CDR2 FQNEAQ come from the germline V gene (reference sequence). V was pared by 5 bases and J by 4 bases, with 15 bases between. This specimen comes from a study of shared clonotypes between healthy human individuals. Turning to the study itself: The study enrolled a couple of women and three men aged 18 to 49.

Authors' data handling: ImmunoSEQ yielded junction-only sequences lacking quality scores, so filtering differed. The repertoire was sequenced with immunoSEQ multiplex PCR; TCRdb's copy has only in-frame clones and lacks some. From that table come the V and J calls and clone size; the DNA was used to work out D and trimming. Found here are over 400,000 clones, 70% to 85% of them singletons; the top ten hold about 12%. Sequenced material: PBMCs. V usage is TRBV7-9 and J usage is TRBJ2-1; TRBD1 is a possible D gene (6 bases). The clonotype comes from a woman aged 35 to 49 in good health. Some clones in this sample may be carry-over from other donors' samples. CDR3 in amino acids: CASSPTGVGYNEQFF. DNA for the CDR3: TGTGCCAGCAGCCCGACAGGAGTTGGATACAATGAGCAGTTCTTC.